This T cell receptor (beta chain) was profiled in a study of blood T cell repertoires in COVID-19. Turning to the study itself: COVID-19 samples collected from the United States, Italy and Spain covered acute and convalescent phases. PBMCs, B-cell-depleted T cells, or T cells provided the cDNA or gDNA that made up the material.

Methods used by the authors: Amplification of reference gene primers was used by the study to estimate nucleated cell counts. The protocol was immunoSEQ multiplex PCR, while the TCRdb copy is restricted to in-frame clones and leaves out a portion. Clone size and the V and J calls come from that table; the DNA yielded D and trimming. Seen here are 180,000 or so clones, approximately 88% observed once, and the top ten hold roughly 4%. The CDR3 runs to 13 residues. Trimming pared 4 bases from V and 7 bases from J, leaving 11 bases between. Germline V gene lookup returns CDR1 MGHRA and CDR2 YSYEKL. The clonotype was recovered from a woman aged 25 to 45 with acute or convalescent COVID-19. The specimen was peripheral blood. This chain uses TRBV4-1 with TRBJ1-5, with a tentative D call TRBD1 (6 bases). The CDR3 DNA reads TGCGCCAGCAGCCTTCAGGGGAACCAGCCCCAGCATTTT. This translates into CASSLQGNQPQHF.